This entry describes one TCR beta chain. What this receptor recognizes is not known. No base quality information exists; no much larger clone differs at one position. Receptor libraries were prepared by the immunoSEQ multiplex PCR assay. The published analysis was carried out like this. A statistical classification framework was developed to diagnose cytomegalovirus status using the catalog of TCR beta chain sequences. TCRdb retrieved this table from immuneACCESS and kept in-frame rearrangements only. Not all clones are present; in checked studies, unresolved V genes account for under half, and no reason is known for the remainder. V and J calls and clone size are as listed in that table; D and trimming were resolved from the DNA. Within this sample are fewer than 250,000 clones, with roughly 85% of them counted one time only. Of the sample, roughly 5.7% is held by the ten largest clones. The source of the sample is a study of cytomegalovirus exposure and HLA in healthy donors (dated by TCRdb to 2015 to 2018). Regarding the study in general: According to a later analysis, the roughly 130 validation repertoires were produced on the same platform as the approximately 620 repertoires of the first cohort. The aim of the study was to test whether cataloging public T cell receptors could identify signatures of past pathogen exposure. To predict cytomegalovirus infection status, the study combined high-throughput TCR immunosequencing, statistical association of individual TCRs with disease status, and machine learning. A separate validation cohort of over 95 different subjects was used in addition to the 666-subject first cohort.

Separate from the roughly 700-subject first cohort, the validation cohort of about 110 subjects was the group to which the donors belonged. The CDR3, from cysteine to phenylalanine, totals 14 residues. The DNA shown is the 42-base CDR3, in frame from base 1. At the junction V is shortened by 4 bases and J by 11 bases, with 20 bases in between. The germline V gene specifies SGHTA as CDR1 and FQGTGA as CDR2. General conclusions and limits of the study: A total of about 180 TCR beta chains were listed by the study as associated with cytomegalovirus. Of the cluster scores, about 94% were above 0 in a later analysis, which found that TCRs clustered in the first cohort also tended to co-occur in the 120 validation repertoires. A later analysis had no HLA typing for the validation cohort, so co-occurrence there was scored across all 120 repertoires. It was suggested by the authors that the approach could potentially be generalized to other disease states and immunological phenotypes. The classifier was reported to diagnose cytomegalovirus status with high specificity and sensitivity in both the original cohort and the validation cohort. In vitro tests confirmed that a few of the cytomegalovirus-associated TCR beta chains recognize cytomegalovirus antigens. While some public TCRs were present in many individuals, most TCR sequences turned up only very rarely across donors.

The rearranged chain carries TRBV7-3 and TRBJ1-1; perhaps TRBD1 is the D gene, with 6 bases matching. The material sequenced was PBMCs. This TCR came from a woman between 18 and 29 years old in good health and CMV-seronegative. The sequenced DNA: TGTGCCAGCAGCTCCGGGGACCGGGGGGCGCAGGCTTTCTTT. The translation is CASSSGDRGAQAFF.